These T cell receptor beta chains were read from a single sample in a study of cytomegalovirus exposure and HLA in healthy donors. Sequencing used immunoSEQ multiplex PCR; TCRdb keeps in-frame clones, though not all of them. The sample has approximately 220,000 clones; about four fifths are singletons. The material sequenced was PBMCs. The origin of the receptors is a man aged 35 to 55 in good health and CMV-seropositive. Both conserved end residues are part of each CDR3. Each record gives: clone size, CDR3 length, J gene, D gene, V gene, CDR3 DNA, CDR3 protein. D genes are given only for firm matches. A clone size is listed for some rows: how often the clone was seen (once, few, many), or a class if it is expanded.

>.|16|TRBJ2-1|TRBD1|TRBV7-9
TGTGCCAGCAGCTTACCTACAGGGGACGGATACAATGAGCAGTTCTTC
CASSLPTGDGYNEQFF
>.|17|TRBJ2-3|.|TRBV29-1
TGCAGCGTTGAAGATCGGCAGGGAGGGGGGAGCACAGATACGCAGTATTTT
CSVEDRQGGGSTDTQYF
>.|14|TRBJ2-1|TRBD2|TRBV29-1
TGCAGCGTTGTAGGTAGCGGGTTCTACAATGAGCAGTTCTTC
CSVVGSGFYNEQFF
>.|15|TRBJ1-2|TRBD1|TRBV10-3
TGTGCCATCAGTGAAGATGGGACAGCTAACTATGGCTACACCTTC
CAISEDGTANYGYTF
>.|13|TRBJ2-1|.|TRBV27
TGTGCCAGCAGCGGTCTCAATCGGTACGAGCAGTTCTTC
CASSGLNRYEQFF
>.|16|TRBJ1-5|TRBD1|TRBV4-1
TGCGCCAGCAGCCACTCAGACAGGGGTTACAATCAGCCCCAGCATTTT
CASSHSDRGYNQPQHF
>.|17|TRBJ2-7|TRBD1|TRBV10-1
TGCGCCAGCAGTGAGTTTAGGAAACAGGGGGGAAACTACGAGCAGTACTTC
CASSEFRKQGGNYEQYF
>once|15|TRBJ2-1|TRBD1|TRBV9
TGTGCCAGCAGCGGGGAGGGACAGGGATACAATGAGCAGTTCTTC
CASSGEGQGYNEQFF
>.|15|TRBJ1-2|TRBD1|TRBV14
TGTGCCAGCAGCCACCCCGGGACAGGCATTAGGGGCTACACCTTC
CASSHPGTGIRGYTF
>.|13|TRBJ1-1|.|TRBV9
TGTGCCAGCAGCCCCAGGGTTAGGGCTGAAGCTTTCTTT
CASSPRVRAEAFF
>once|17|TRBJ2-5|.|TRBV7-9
TGTGCCAGCAGCTTAGCGAATTTCGGGACACTTCAAGAGACCCAGTACTTC
CASSLANFGTLQETQYF
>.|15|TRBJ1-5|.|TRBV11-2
TGTGCCAGCAGCTTAGCTGGGGCTAGCAATCAGCCCCAGCATTTT
CASSLAGASNQPQHF
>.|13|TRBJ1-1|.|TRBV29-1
TGCAGCGGGGCCCGGGAGCCGAAGACTGAAGCTTTCTTT
CSGAREPKTEAFF
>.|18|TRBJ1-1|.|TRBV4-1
TGCGCCAGCAGCCAAGATTCATTTCAGGGGTTGTTGAACACTGAAGCTTTCTTT
CASSQDSFQGLLNTEAFF
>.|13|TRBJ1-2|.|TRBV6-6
TGTGCCAGCAGTTACTCGAGCTACTATGGCTACACCTTC
CASSYSSYYGYTF
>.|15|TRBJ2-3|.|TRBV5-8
TGTGCCAGCAGCCTGAAGGGACACACAACAGATACGCAGTATTTT
CASSLKGHTTDTQYF
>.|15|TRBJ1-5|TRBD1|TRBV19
TGTGCCAGTAGTACCCTAGACAGGGAGTCCCAGCCCCAGCATTTT
CASSTLDRESQPQHF
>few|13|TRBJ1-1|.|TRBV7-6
TGTGCCAGCAGCTTAGGGGGGGAGTCTGAAGCTTTCTTT
CASSLGGESEAFF
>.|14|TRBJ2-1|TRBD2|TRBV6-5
TGTGCCAGCAGTTACGGGACTAGCGGGAGGGAGCAGTTCTTC
CASSYGTSGREQFF
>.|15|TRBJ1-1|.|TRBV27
TGTGCCAGCAGTTTAAGTGGTCCCAGGAACACTGAAGCTTTCTTT
CASSLSGPRNTEAFF
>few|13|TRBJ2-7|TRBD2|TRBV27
TGTGCCAGCAGTTTCGGACTAGCCTACGAGCAGTACTTC
CASSFGLAYEQYF
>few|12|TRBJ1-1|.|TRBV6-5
TGTGCCAGCAGTTACGACAGCATGCGCGCTTTCTTT
CASSYDSMRAFF
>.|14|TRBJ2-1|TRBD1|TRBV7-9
TGTGCCAGCAGACCCGGGACAGCTTACAATGAGCAGTTCTTC
CASRPGTAYNEQFF
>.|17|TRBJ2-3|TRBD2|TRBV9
TGTGCCAGCACCAAAGGACCGGGACTAGAGTTTTACGAGACGCAGTATTTT
CASTKGPGLEFYETQYF
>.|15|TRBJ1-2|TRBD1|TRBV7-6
TGTGCCAGCAGCACCGGGACAGAATCTAACTATGGCTACACCTTC
CASSTGTESNYGYTF
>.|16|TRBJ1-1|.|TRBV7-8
TGTGCCAGCAGCCTACGGCGGGGCCGAGGGGACACTGAAGCTTTCTTT
CASSLRRGRGDTEAFF
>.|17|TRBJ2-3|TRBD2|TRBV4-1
TGCGCCAGCAGCCCGGGGACTAGCGGGAGGCTCACAGATACGCAGTATTTT
CASSPGTSGRLTDTQYF
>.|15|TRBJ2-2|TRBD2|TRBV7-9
TGTGCCAGCAGTTGGGGAGGGACGAACACCGGGGAGCTGTTTTTT
CASSWGGTNTGELFF
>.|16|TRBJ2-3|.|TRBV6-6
TGTGCCAGCAGTTACAAACCTACTGGGGGGACAGATACGCAGTATTTT
CASSYKPTGGTDTQYF
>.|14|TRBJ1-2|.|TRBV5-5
TGTGCCAGCAGCTTGGAACAGGGTGACTATGGCTACACCTTC
CASSLEQGDYGYTF
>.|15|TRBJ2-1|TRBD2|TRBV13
TGTGCCAGCAGCTCGGGACTAGCGGGAGCCGATGAGCAGTTCTTC
CASSSGLAGADEQFF
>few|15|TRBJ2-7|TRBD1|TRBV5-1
TGCGCCAGCAGCTCCGATACAGGGGGAGCCTACGAGCAGTACTTC
CASSSDTGGAYEQYF
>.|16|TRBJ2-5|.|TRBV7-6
TGTGCCAGCAGCTTACCCGCCGCAGGGGCCGAAGAGACCCAGTACTTC
CASSLPAAGAEETQYF
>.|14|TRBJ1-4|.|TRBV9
TGTGCCAGCAGCCTACAGGGATTCGGTGAAAAACTGTTTTTT
CASSLQGFGEKLFF
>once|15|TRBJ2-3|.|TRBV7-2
TGTGCCAGCAGCTTAGGGACTACACGCACAGATACGCAGTATTTT
CASSLGTTRTDTQYF
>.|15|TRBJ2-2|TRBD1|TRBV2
TGTGCCAGCAGTTTGCAGGGGGCGAACACCGGGGAGCTGTTTTTT
CASSLQGANTGELFF
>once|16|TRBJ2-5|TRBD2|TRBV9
TGTGCCAGCAGCCCCCTAAGGGCGGGAGGCCGAGAGACCCAGTACTTC
CASSPLRAGGRETQYF
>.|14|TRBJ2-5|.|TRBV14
TGTGCCAGCAGCCAACCCCGGGGGATGGAGACCCAGTACTTC
CASSQPRGMETQYF
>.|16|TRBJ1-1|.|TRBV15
TGTGCCACCAGCAGGGGTGGGCCCGGAGGGTACACTGAAGCTTTCTTT
CATSRGGPGGYTEAFF
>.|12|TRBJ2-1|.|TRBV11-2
TGTGCCAGCAGCCCCCATAGCGGTGAGCAGTTCTTC
CASSPHSGEQFF
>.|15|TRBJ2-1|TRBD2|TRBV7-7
TGTGCCAGCAGTCCGGGACTAGCGGGAGCTGGTGAGCAGTTCTTC
CASSPGLAGAGEQFF
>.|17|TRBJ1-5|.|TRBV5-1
TGCGCCAGCAGCTTGGCCAAGGACGAAGGGGTCAATCAGCCCCAGCATTTT
CASSLAKDEGVNQPQHF